These 6 T cell receptor beta chains were all obtained from the same sample, sequenced in a study of OX40 agonist ivuxolimab in advanced cancers. This table comes from immunoSEQ multiplex PCR, and its TCRdb copy is limited to in-frame clones, with some not included. The sample includes about 48,000 clones, roughly 89% of them seen just once. The source was CD4+ or CD8+ T cells sorted from blood, collected in a trial of the OX40 agonist ivuxolimab. These receptors came from an adult with an advanced solid tumor such as melanoma, head and neck, liver or kidney cancer.

The chain joins TRBV10-1 to TRBJ2-1; 8 bases are a match to TRBD2. This CDR3 has 18 residues. CDR1 is WNHNN and CDR2 is SYGVQD in the germline V gene (reference sequence). J lost 9 bases, V lost 4 bases, and 20 bases had no gene match. In DNA, the CDR3 is TGCGCCAGCAGTGGGGGGGGGTTAGCGGGAAAGGGAAGGGGTGAGCAGTTCTTC. The encoded protein is CASSGGGLAGKGRGEQFF.

J is TRBJ1-2 and V is TRBV5-8; no definite D call. There are 15 residues in the CDR3. The V end was cut by 6 bases, the J end by 3 bases, with 18 bases between. Germline V lookup: CDR1 SGHTS, CDR2 YDEGEE. As DNA, the CDR3 is TGTGCCAGCACTCCATACCGTGACTTTGACTATGGCTACACCTTC. It codes for CASTPYRDFDYGYTF.

V usage is TRBV27 and J usage is TRBJ2-5, with a tentative D call TRBD2 (7 bases). This CDR3 has 16 amino acids. The V gene lost 8 bases and the J gene lost 1 base, with 20 bases spanning the gap. Germline CDR1 reads MNHEY; CDR2 reads SMNVEV (reference sequence). As DNA, the CDR3 is TGTGCCAGCCGGGCCGCCACGGGGGGCTCCCAAGAGACCCAGTACTTC. As protein: CASRAATGGSQETQYF.

CDR3 amino acids: CASSLGGEETQYF. In DNA form, the CDR3 reads TGTGCCAGCAGCTTAGGCGGAGAAGAGACCCAGTACTTC. The chain joins TRBV7-2 to TRBJ2-5, with D hard to call. In germline, CDR1 is SGHTA, CDR2 FQGNSA. V was clipped by 1 base and J by 3 bases, with 6 bases between them. This CDR3 comprises 13 residues.

The chain combines TRBV10-1 with TRBJ2-2; D not certain. V dropped 4 bases and J dropped 3 bases, with 15 bases sitting between them. The length of the CDR3 is 16 residues. The germline V gene has CDR1 WNHNN and CDR2 SYGVQD (reference sequence). The chain's CDR3 is CASSVKYMADTGELFF. CDR3 coding DNA: TGCGCCAGCAGTGTTAAGTACATGGCGGACACCGGGGAGCTGTTTTTT.

The chain has TRBV10-2 and TRBJ2-1; D may be TRBD1 (7 bases). The CDR3 covers 16 residues. Between the trimmed V and J ends, which lost 4 bases and 6 bases, there was a span of 19 bases. Germline-derived CDR1 and CDR2 are WSHSY and SAAADI. DNA of the CDR3: TGCGCCAGCAGTGGCCTTGGGCAGGGGGGTTTCAATGAGCAGTTCTTC. Its protein product is CASSGLGQGGFNEQFF.